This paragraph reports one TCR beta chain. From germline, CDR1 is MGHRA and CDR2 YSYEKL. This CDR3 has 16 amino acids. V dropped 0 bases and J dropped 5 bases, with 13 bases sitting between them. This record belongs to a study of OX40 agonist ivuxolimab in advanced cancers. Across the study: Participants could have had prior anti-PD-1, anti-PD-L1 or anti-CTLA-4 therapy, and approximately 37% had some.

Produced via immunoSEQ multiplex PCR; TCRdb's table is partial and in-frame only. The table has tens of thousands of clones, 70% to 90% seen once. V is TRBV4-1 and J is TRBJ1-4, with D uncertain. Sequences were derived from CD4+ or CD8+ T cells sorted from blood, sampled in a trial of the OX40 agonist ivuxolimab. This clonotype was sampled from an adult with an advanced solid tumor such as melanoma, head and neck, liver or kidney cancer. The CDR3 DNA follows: TGCGCCAGCAGCCAAGAAGCTTGGCTTTCCAATGAAAAACTGTTTTTT. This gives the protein CASSQEAWLSNEKLFF.